The TCR beta chain under discussion was sequenced for a study of blood T cell repertoires in COVID-19. The germline gives CDR1 SEHNR, CDR2 FQNEAQ (reference sequence). The CDR3 is 15 residues long. The ends were cut back, 5 bases at V and 5 bases at J, with 15 bases in the middle. Original analysis: Quantification of nucleated cells was approximated via reference gene primer amplification. Generated by immunoSEQ multiplex PCR, the TCRdb table keeps only in-frame clones and is missing some. D and trimming come from the DNA, and the V and J calls and clone size come from that table. Of about 78,000 clones listed, 65% to 85% are singletons.

Sequencing was performed on peripheral blood. This clonotype originated in a man between 60 and 75 years old with active or convalescent COVID-19. The chain joins TRBV7-9 to TRBJ1-4, with D perhaps TRBD1 (5 bases). The CDR3 loop reads CASSAPGLANEKLFF. The CDR3 DNA sequence: TGTGCCAGCAGCGCTCCGGGACTGGCAAATGAAAAACTGTTTTTT.